The following is a T cell receptor (beta chain) sequence with its context. The sample comes from a study of cytomegalovirus exposure and HLA in healthy donors. About the research overall: The same platform as the approximately 670 first-cohort repertoires was used for the 90 to 150 validation repertoires, a later analysis reported.

The CDR3 length is 13 residues. The V and J ends lost 4 bases and 7 bases, in that order; junction bases with no gene match: 3. Germline V gene lookup returns CDR1 SEHNR and CDR2 FQNEAQ (reference sequence). TCRdb keeps only in-frame clones here, not all; method: immunoSEQ multiplex PCR. The repertoire holds under 95,000 clones, with approximately 90% as singletons. The sequencing input was PBMCs. This clonotype originated in a man aged 25-45 years in good health and CMV-seronegative. The V call is TRBV7-9, the J call TRBJ2-2, with 7 bases fitting TRBD1. CDR3 in DNA: TGTGCCAGCAGCTCCGACAGGGACGGGGAGCTGTTTTTT. This codes for CASSSDRDGELFF.